This T cell receptor (beta chain) was captured in a study of monozygotic twins with cystic fibrosis (dated by TCRdb to the early 2020s). Background on the whole study: Barcoded libraries were prepared with about 15 PCR cycles from around 3 micrograms of fragmented DNA. Twins were ranked among over a thousand cohort participants for weight-for-height and FEVPerc (FEV1 disease centile) on the day of blood sampling. Data for three of the twin pairs had been reported previously in another context. Made up mostly of children and adolescents, the cohort included ten female and six male twin pairs ranging in age from about 2.0 to 36.4 years, with a median of roughly 9.1 years. TCR beta repertoires were compared within and between 16 monozygotic twin pairs with cystic fibrosis so that genetic influence on V and J gene usage could be assessed. What the authors observed across the whole study: No association turned up between shared CDR3 numbers and age, concordance or disease severity, and the cohort was small. The greatest similarity to the co-twin was observed for V gene usage in 13 of 16 pairs and for J usage in 8 of 16 pairs, which suggested genetic constraints. Simpson clonality tended to be low (median approximately 0.0095), which suggests a naive-dominated repertoire, although clonality was higher in the most severely affected patients. Sharing of nucleotide-identical clonotypes was significantly greater within monozygotic CF twin pairs than between unrelated CF individuals (P = 0.000026, Mann-Whitney).

As concerns this clone: Its antigen remains undetermined. The record has no base qualities; no much larger clone is one base away.

The twin pairs came from the European Cystic Fibrosis Twin and Sibling Study Cohort, which recruited patients from 150 or so CF clinics across 14 European countries. Both zygosity and CFTR genotype were checked in-house, and zygosity was tested with multiplex PCR across nine short tandem repeat loci. Each twin gave a peripheral blood sample, and clinical parameters were documented on that same day of blood sampling. Genomic DNA was isolated from peripheral blood cells with phenol/chloroform and kept in TE buffer at 4 degrees C. Including cysteine and phenylalanine, the CDR3 has 18 amino acids. Solely the CDR3 DNA is kept, with 54 bases framed from the first base. Sequences SGHNT (CDR1) and YYREEE (CDR2) are obtained from the germline V gene (reference sequence). Trimming takes 0 bases off V and 0 bases off J; junction bases not matched to a gene: 10. TCR beta CDR3 regions were amplified by multiplex PCR with the immunoSEQ immune profiling system according to the manufacturer's instructions. An Illumina NextSeq system was used to carry out the sequencing. Concerning the study's data processing: The immunoSEQ Analyzer platform handled processing of the sequence data, and clonality was calculated by taking the square root of Simpson's index of productive rearrangements. Similarity in V and J usage was quantified by Jensen-Shannon distance, and CDR3 generation probabilities were calculated with OLGA. Shared CDR3 sequences were searched against the immuneACCESS database (August 2020) and VDJdb (December 2020). TCRdb re-hosts the immuneACCESS table, in-frame sequences only. Its copies lack some clones; in the studies checked, an unresolved V gene accounts for under half of them, and the cause for the rest is not known. That table furnishes V, J and clone size, whereas the DNA furnished D and trimming. The sample data list tens of thousands of clones, and 84% of these were observed just once. The leading ten clones occupy around 1.7% of the sample.

The source of this sequence is a girl aged 2-10 years with cystic fibrosis. The sequenced material came from blood. This chain is built from TRBV5-4 and TRBJ1-2, and 8 bases in between align with TRBD1. This receptor carries the CDR3 CASSLAARGQTANYGYTF. The nucleotide sequence reads TGTGCCAGCAGCTTGGCGGCCAGGGGGCAGACGGCTAACTATGGCTACACCTTC.